The source of this TCR beta chain is a study of blood T cell repertoires in COVID-19. About the research overall: In each case, the material was cDNA or gDNA derived from T cells, B-cell-depleted T cells, or PBMCs.

Recruitment covered 25 or so US areas and drew participants whose ages spanned roughly 18 to 100 years. In Cohort 3, a recovered donor had either two negative PCRs, clearance, or symptom resolution. The CDR3 runs 16 residues. Losses at the gene ends were 5 bases for V and 4 bases for J; bases not matched to a gene: 11. Germline V gene data show CDR1 as KGHDR and CDR2 as SFDVKD. Authors' data handling: From reference gene primer amplification, estimates of nucleated cell counts were derived. Sequenced by immunoSEQ multiplex PCR; TCRdb stores in-frame clones only, minus some. V and J calls and clone size are given by that table; D and trimming were obtained from the DNA. The table records roughly 180,000 clones, around 86% of them present only once.

V is TRBV24-1 and J is TRBJ2-3; TRBD1 aligns across 7 bases. The sequenced material came from PBMCs or T cells enriched from blood (not recorded which). The sequence was collected from a woman aged 25 to 39 who had recovered from COVID-19. CDR3: CATSVQGVTRADTQYF. The CDR3 nucleotides are TGTGCCACCAGTGTCCAGGGGGTAACGAGGGCAGATACGCAGTATTTT.